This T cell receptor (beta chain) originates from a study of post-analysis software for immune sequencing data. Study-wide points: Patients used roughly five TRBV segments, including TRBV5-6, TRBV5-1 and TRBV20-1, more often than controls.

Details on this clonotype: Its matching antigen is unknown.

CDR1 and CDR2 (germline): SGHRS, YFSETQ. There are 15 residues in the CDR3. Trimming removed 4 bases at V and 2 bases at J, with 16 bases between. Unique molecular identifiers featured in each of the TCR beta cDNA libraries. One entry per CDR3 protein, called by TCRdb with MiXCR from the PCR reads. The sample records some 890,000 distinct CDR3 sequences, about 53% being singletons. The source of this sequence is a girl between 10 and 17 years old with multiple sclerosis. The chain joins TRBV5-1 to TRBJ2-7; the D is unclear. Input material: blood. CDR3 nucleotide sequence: TGCGCCAGCAGCACCACGACCCTATCCACCTACGAGCAGTACTTC. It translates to CASSTTTLSTYEQYF.